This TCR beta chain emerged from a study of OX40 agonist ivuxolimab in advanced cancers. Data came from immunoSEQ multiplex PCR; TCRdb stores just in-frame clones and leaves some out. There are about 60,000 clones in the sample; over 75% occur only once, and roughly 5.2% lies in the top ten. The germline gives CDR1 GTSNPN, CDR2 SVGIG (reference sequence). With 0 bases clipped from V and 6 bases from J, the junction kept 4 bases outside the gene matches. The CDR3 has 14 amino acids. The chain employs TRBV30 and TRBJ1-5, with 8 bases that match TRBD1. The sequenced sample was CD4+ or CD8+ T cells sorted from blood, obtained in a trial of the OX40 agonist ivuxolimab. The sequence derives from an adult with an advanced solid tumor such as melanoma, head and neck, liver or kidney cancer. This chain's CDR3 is CAWSVPGGRQPQHF. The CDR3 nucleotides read TGTGCCTGGAGTGTACCAGGGGGCCGTCAGCCCCAGCATTTT.